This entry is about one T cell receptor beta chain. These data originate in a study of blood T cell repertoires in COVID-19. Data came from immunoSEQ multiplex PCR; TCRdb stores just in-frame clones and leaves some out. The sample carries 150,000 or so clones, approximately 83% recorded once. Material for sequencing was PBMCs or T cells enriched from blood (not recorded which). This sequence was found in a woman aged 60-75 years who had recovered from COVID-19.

The CDR3 protein is CAISETDPDEQYF. In nucleotides, the CDR3 is TGTGCCATCAGTGAGACAGACCCCGACGAGCAGTACTTC. The V gene is TRBV10-3, the J gene TRBJ2-7; D is undetermined. Trimming took off 2 bases at V and 5 bases at J, with 10 bases between the two ends. The CDR3 runs 13 residues. Germline assignment: CDR1 ENHRY and CDR2 SYGVKD.